Reported below is one T cell receptor (beta chain). No antigen is known for it. This sample stems from a study of T cell clonotyping in hematopoietic cell transplantation. This CDR3 spans 17 amino acids. Trimming removed 8 bases from V and 2 bases from J; junction bases left unmatched: 10. The V gene's germline CDR1 is SNHLY and CDR2 FYNNEI. Points from the study as a whole: After transplant, recipient diversity fell while pathologically expanded clonotypes grew through day 180.

Sequencing used immunoSEQ multiplex PCR; TCRdb keeps in-frame clones, though not all of them. This table holds 9,000 to 10,000 clones, more than 80% found once. The source of this sequence is a male patient between 60 and 69 years old who had an allogeneic stem cell transplant from an unrelated donor, so the T cells may come from the graft donor. Some clones in this sample may be carry-over from other donors' samples. Sequencing used PBMCs, obtained at the time of graft-versus-host disease after allogeneic stem cell transplant. The chain has TRBV2 and TRBJ2-6, with TRBD1 matching 9 bases. The CDR3 reads CASLLGQGVAGANVLTF. The CDR3 region has the DNA TGTGCCAGCTTACTGGGACAGGGAGTGGCTGGGGCCAACGTCCTGACTTTC.